This T cell receptor (beta chain) derives from a study of blood T cell repertoires in COVID-19. Study-wide background: Samples taken during acute and convalescent COVID-19 were collected in the United States, Italy and Spain.

Cohorts were determined from participant-reported clinical history. Among Cohort 3 donors, those recovered had two negative PCRs, clearance, or symptom resolution. In the authors' workflow: Reference gene primers were amplified, and this amplification served to estimate nucleated cell counts. Clones were sequenced by immunoSEQ multiplex PCR, and TCRdb holds only the in-frame ones, with some missing. The D gene and trimming were derived from the DNA, and the V and J assignments and clone size from that table. This table has a few hundred thousand clones, roughly 91% appearing once. V lost 7 bases and J lost 0; bases outside the gene matches: 17. This CDR3 comprises 20 residues. Germline V CDR1 and CDR2: LGHDT, YNNKEL (reference sequence). This clone has a single count.

The V call is TRBV3-1 (or the pseudogene TRBV3-2), the J call TRBJ2-6; 8 positions match TRBD1. This sequence originates from a woman in her twenties or thirties who had recovered from COVID-19. The source material was PBMCs or T cells enriched from blood (not recorded which). The CDR3 here is CASNRPTGTGGSSGANVLTF. The CDR3, as DNA: TGTGCCAGCAATCGTCCAACTGGGACAGGTGGGAGCTCTGGGGCCAACGTCCTGACTTTC.